A single sample gave rise to the 4 T cell receptor beta chains below, sequenced in a study of blood T cell repertoires in COVID-19 (dated by TCRdb to 2020 to 2021). The library came from the immunoSEQ multiplex PCR assay. The table comes from immuneACCESS by way of TCRdb, which keeps in-frame sequences with V and J called. Part of the clones is missing from these tables; in studies checked, under half for an unresolved V gene and the rest for unknown reasons. For this sample the table gives about 92,000 clones, of which approximately 90% were detected only once. About 16% of the sample belongs to the ten largest clones. The sequenced sample was peripheral blood. Receptor source: a woman in her fifties or sixties with COVID-19, enrolled during active disease.

The CDR3 DNA reads as TGTGCCAGCAGCTTAGGAGAGGCCGAGCGGGGCCGGAAGGGGAACACCATATATTTT. It encodes CASSLGEAERGRKGNTIYF. The V and J genes are TRBV7-6 and TRBJ1-3; perhaps TRBD1 as D (5 bases). Trimming left V 1 base short and J 7 bases short, with 26 bases between. The length of the CDR3 is 19 residues. The germline V gene has CDR1 SGHVS and CDR2 FNYEAQ.

The V gene is TRBV5-1, the J gene TRBJ2-3; 8 nucleotides line up with TRBD1. The CDR3 is 16 amino acids. From germline, CDR1 is SGHRS and CDR2 YFSETQ. J was trimmed by 4 bases and V by 4 bases; bases with no gene match: 11. CDR3 sequence: CASSQTTGAFSDTQYF. The CDR3 bases are TGCGCCAGCAGCCAAACGACAGGGGCCTTTTCAGATACGCAGTATTTT.

V gene TRBV28 combines with J gene TRBJ1-1; tentatively, D is TRBD1 (6 bases). Trimming removed 6 bases from V and 1 base from J, with 12 bases in between. CDR3 length: 14 amino acids. CDR1 and CDR2 from the germline V gene are MDHEN and SYDVKM. The CDR3 spells CASRTTGANTEAFF. The CDR3 DNA reads as TGTGCCAGCAGGACGACAGGAGCGAACACTGAAGCTTTCTTT. Variable domain in full (rest from reference TRBV28 and TRBJ1-1): DVKVTQSSRYLVKRTGEKVFLECVQDMDHENMFWYRQDPGLGLRLIYFSYDVKMKEKGDIPEGYSVSREKKERFSLILESASTNQTSMYLCASRTTGANTEAFFGQGTRLTVV.

The rearrangement uses TRBV2 and TRBJ2-7; 9 bases match TRBD1. CDR3 length: 14 amino acids. CDR1 and CDR2 from the germline V gene are SNHLY and FYNNEI. V shed 7 bases and J 6 bases; nucleotides not matched to a gene: 10. The CDR3 sequence is CASKGDRAGGEQYF. The CDR3 bases are TGTGCCAGCAAGGGGGACAGGGCCGGGGGCGAGCAGTACTTC.